The 8 T cell receptor beta chains in this list originate from one sample, sequenced in a study of T cells in Graves' hyperthyroidism and ophthalmopathy. RNA transcripts served as the template for amplifying TCR beta CDR3 regions. During a first-round RT-PCR of the TCR CDR3, the HTBI primer set was used. TCRdb reanalysed the multiplex PCR reads using MiXCR and keeps one entry per CDR3 protein. The table lists hundreds of thousands of distinct CDR3 sequences, more than 20% of them singletons. The sequencing sample was made of blood. Receptors originate from a man younger than 40 with Graves' ophthalmopathy.

This clonotype was found many times. This chain uses TRBV18 with TRBJ2-3, with D unclear. Per the germline V gene, CDR1 is KGHSH and CDR2 is LQKENI. V lost 5 bases, J lost 2 bases, and 2 bases lay in between. CDR3 length: 11 amino acids. The CDR3 is CASSDTDTQYF. The CDR3 DNA sequence: TGTGCCAGCTCAGACACAGATACGCAGTATTTT.

As regards this clonotype: This may arise from a read error, as a much more abundant clone is one base away. The chain links TRBV2 to TRBJ2-5, with 15 bases matching TRBD2. Germline V CDR1 and CDR2: SNHLY, FYNNEI. The CDR3 is 14 residues long. CDR3 protein: CASGRTSGGETQCF. Here the CDR3 DNA reads TGTGCCAGCGGAAGGACTAGCGGGGGGGAGACCCAGTGCTTC.

The CDR3 sequence is CASSLRSGEQFF. CDR3 nucleotides: TGCGCCAGCAGCTTGCGATCCGGGGAGCAGTTCTTC. This rearrangement joins TRBV5-1 to TRBJ2-1, with no clear D. Germline CDR1 SGHRS, CDR2 YFSETQ. The CDR3 consists of 12 residues. Trimming took 1 base from V and 10 from J, leaving 9 bases between them. The full variable domain, rest sourced from reference TRBV5-1 and TRBJ2-1, is KAGVTQTPRYLIKTRGQQVTLSCSPISGHRSVSWYQQTPGQGLQFLFEYFSETQRNKGNFPGRFSGRQFSNSRSEMNVSTLELGDSALYLCASSLRSGEQFFGPGTRLTVL.

Comments on this clonotype: A much larger clone sits a single nucleotide away, making a read error possible. The chain recombines TRBV24-1 with TRBJ2-1, with unresolved D. CDR1 and CDR2 from the germline V gene are KGHDR and SFDVKD. This CDR3 spans 13 amino acids. V lost 0 bases and J 2 bases, leaving 1 base between the germline ends. The CDR3 protein is CATSDLPYNEQFF. CDR3 nucleotide sequence: TGTGCCACCAGTGATTTGCCCTACAATGAGCAGTTCTTC.

The chain links TRBV28 to TRBJ2-2; TRBD1 aligns across 8 bases. Germline values: CDR1 MDHEN, CDR2 SYDVKM. This CDR3 spans 17 amino acids. J was trimmed by 4 bases and V by 4 bases; bases with no gene match: 11. CDR3 in amino acids: CASSSSYDRGSTGELFF. The DNA of the CDR3 is TGTGCCAGCAGTTCCTCCTACGACAGGGGCAGCACCGGGGAGCTGTTTTTT.

This chain connects TRBV4-2 to TRBJ1-5; 7 nucleotides line up with TRBD1. With V trimmed by 8 bases and J by 2 bases, 12 bases remained unmatched. The CDR3 consists of 16 residues. Germline loops: CDR1 LGHNA, CDR2 YNFKEQ. The CDR3 region has the DNA TGTGCCAGCCAGTGGTCCGACAGGGCACGCAATCAGCCCCAGCATTTT. As protein: CASQWSDRARNQPQHF.

This clonotype was observed a few times. J is TRBJ2-4 and V is TRBV12-3 or TRBV12-4, with a weak D call TRBD2 (6 bases). Trimming stripped 2 bases from V and 11 bases from J, with 10 bases between. This CDR3 comprises 12 residues. The CDR3 loop is CASSLKWDFQYF. The CDR3 DNA follows: TGTGCCAGCAGTTTAAAGTGGGACTTTCAGTACTTC.

Ten or more counts support this clonotype. V is TRBV11-2 and J is TRBJ2-1; 7 bases agree with TRBD2. Germline V gene sequence: CDR1 SGHAT, CDR2 FQNNGV. The CDR3 is 15 residues long. V dropped 6 bases and J dropped 7; count of bases not matched to a gene: 12. The DNA of the CDR3 is TGTGCCAGCAGGGGGCGAAGGGAGGGCCGGAATGAGCAGTTCTTC. This translates into CASRGRREGRNEQFF.